The entry that follows covers one T cell receptor beta chain sequence. Its specificity is not known. Germline V gene lookup returns CDR1 DFQATT and CDR2 SNEGSKA (reference sequence). This CDR3 is built from 16 residues. With V trimmed by 5 bases and J by 0 bases, 7 bases remained unmatched. This sample is part of a study of read filtering for tumor transcriptome and immune sequencing. Across the whole study: By R-ISS, stages I, II and III held about 8, 17 and 7 patients. RNA-seq yielded only about 75 to 1,400 TCR reads, IR-seq about 4.05 to 10.27 million. Study results and limitations: Even smaller IR-seq throughput identified most shared clonotypes. Correlation between methods rose after single-read clonotypes were removed.

The library was built from around 400 ng RNA with molecular barcoded adaptors for alpha/delta and beta/gamma chains. In TCRdb, the reads were re-called with MiXCR into one record per CDR3 protein. The sample has 100,000 to 150,000 distinct CDR3 sequences, roughly 13% seen once. The receptor's source is a donor over 35 with multiple myeloma. The specimen was a population of CD138-negative cells sorted from bone marrow. This chain links TRBV20-1 with TRBJ2-6; the match to TRBD2 covers 7 bases. CDR3 sequence: CSAGEGLLSGANVLTF. Written as DNA, the CDR3 is TGCAGTGCTGGGGAGGGACTCCTCTCTGGGGCCAACGTCCTGACTTTC.